Listed below are T cell receptor beta chains from one sample, sequenced in a study of T cell responses to AZD1222 COVID-19 vaccine. Profiled with immunoSEQ multiplex PCR; TCRdb holds only in-frame clones, not every one. Of about 66,000 clones in the sample, more than 60% were seen once. The starting material was peripheral blood, obtained 28 days after the second AZD1222 dose. Receptor source: an adult who received the AZD1222 COVID-19 vaccine. Each CDR3 is given without its conserved first and last residue. Each record gives: V gene, D gene, clone size, J gene, CDR3 protein. D genes are given only for firm matches. Clone size appears in some rows only: once, few, many, or a class for an expanded clone.

TRBV9,TRBD2,once,TRBJ2-1,ASSFRPPGGGAGNEQF
TRBV5-1,TRBD2,once,TRBJ2-3,ASSFAGGTDTQY
TRBV18,-,-,TRBJ1-3,ASSPAAFSGNTIY
TRBV7-9,TRBD1,-,TRBJ1-5,ASSSGDRGTQPQH
TRBV2,TRBD1,-,TRBJ2-4,ASKGQGNSYIQY
TRBV7-6,-,-,TRBJ1-1,ASSLASLNTEAF
TRBV7-8,-,-,TRBJ1-6,ASSEISYNSPLH
TRBV19,-,few,TRBJ2-7,ASSRGQGGGEQY
TRBV25-1,-,-,TRBJ1-5,ASSEFGGDGNQPQH
TRBV28,-,-,TRBJ2-3,ASSPVGTDTQY
TRBV30,-,-,TRBJ2-7,AWSVREGSEQY
TRBV3-1/TRBV3-2,-,-,TRBJ2-2,ASSQPKQDLLNTGELF
TRBV3-1/TRBV3-2,-,-,TRBJ2-1,ASSQAATHNEQF
TRBV19,-,-,TRBJ1-5,ASRQKQEPGLEPQH
TRBV6-4,-,-,TRBJ2-6,ASPRGQRSGANVLT
TRBV7-9,-,-,TRBJ2-7,ASSLSRGTKAYEQY
TRBV19,-,-,TRBJ2-2,ASSIQAVSNTGELF
TRBV10-3,TRBD2,-,TRBJ2-5,AISLLAGGSQETQY
TRBV27,-,-,TRBJ1-4,ASSLRVTANEKLF
TRBV28,TRBD2,once,TRBJ2-1,ASSLGLAGVEQF
TRBV5-4,TRBD2,-,TRBJ2-7,ASSSGLAGEYEQY
TRBV6-5,-,-,TRBJ2-2,ASNRDGGNTGELF
TRBV2,-,-,TRBJ1-6,ASLRDWDSPLH
TRBV6-6,-,few,TRBJ1-1,ASSRGMNTEAF
TRBV5-4,TRBD2,-,TRBJ2-3,ASSLAGAGGRDTQY
TRBV7-2,-,-,TRBJ2-5,ASSPDGPLGWAETQY
TRBV5-6,TRBD1,once,TRBJ2-2,ASSLSGQGYLGELF
TRBV28,TRBD1,once,TRBJ1-2,AGGQNYGYT
TRBV12-5,-,-,TRBJ1-1,ASGPRGSRETEAF
TRBV2,-,-,TRBJ1-1,ASSEGPISGTEAF
TRBV5-4,-,once,TRBJ2-3,ASSLGVGGRLTNTQY
TRBV24-1,TRBD2,once,TRBJ2-3,ATSWGGSTDTQY
TRBV11-1,TRBD1,-,TRBJ2-1,ASSWTGKVNNEQF
TRBV18,TRBD1,-,TRBJ2-2,ASSLTGQGSAGELF
TRBV12-3/TRBV12-4,-,-,TRBJ2-7,ASSPPSGHEQY
TRBV12-3/TRBV12-4,TRBD2,-,TRBJ2-2,ASGKLAIGELF
TRBV9,-,-,TRBJ1-6,ASSVGNSPLH
TRBV11-3,TRBD1,-,TRBJ1-6,ASSPGGDNSPLH
TRBV14,-,-,TRBJ2-2,ASSLSPRKLGSVTGELF
TRBV6-2/TRBV6-3,-,-,TRBJ2-5,ASSYGRQETQY
TRBV3-1/TRBV3-2,TRBD1,-,TRBJ2-7,ASSRTGSSYEQY
TRBV2,TRBD1,few,TRBJ2-1,ASSWDSEQF
TRBV19,TRBD1,-,TRBJ1-1,ASSTGGRGLTEAF
TRBV3-1/TRBV3-2,TRBD1,-,TRBJ1-2,ASRPSGQGPIYGYT
TRBV7-2,TRBD1,-,TRBJ2-2,ASRRQGVGELF
TRBV6-1,TRBD1,-,TRBJ1-1,ASSRGDREAF
TRBV19,TRBD1,-,TRBJ2-7,ASSIDDDRAYEQY